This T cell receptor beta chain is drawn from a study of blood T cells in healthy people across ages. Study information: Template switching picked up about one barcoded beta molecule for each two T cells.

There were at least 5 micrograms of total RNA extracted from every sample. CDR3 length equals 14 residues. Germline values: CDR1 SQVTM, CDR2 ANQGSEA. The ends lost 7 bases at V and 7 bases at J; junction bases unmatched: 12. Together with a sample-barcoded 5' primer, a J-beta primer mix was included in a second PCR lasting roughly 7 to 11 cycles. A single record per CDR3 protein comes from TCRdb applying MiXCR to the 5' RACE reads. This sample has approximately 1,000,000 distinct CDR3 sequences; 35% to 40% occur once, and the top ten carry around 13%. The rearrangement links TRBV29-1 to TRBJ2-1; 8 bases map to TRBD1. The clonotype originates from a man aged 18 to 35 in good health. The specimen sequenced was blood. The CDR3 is CSAPSWTGRNEQFF. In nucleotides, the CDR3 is TGCAGCGCCCCTTCCTGGACAGGGAGGAATGAGCAGTTCTTC.